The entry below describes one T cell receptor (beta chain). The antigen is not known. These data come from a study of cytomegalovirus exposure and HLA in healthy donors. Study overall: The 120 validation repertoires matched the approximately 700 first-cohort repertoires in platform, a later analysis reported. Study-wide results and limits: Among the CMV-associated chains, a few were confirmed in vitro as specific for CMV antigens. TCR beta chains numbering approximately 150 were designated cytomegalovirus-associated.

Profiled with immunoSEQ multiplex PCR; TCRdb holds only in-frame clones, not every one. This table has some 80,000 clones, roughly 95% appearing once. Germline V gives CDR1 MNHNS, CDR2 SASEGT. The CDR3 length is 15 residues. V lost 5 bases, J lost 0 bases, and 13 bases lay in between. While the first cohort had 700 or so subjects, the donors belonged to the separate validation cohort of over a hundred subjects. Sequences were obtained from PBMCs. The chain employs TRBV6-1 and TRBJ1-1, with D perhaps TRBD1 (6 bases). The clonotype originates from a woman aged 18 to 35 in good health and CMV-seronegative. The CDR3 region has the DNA TGTGCCAGCAGTACCCGAGACAGGTTGAACACTGAAGCTTTCTTT. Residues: CASSTRDRLNTEAFF.